The rows below give T cell receptor beta chains drawn from one sample of a study of CD8 T cells in Susac syndrome. TCRdb processed the immunoSEQ multiplex PCR reads anew with MiXCR; each CDR3 protein has one entry. The sample contains more than 65,000 distinct CDR3 sequences, around 95% of which appear only once. Sequenced sample: CD8+ T cells from PBMCs. The receptors shown here come from a human donor in good health. CDR3s include the opening cysteine and the closing phenylalanine or tryptophan. A D gene is named only where the DNA matches it firmly. Some rows have no size entry. The others give once, few or many, or a class for an expanded clone.

CDR3aa: CASSPGRSNQPQHF
CDR3nt: TGTGCCAGCAGCCCGGGACGGAGCAATCAGCCCCAGCATTTT
d_gene: -
j_gene: TRBJ1-5
abundance: few
len: 14
v_gene: TRBV9

CDR3aa: CASSSSGLQETQYF
CDR3nt: TGTGCCAGCAGTTCATCGGGGCTACAAGAGACCCAGTACTTC
d_gene: -
j_gene: TRBJ2-5
abundance: -
len: 14
v_gene: TRBV12-3/TRBV12-4

CDR3aa: CASSFQGNTGELFF
CDR3nt: TGTGCCAGCAGTTTTCAAGGGAACACCGGGGAGCTGTTTTTT
d_gene: -
j_gene: TRBJ2-2
abundance: -
len: 14
v_gene: TRBV12-3/TRBV12-4

CDR3aa: CASRPRAQNTEAFF
CDR3nt: TGTGCCAGCAGACCTAGGGCCCAGAACACTGAAGCTTTCTTT
d_gene: -
j_gene: TRBJ1-1
abundance: -
len: 14
v_gene: TRBV7-9

CDR3aa: CASSTYSGGATDTQYF
CDR3nt: TGTGCCAGCAGCACATACAGCGGGGGGGCCACAGATACGCAGTATTTT
d_gene: TRBD2
j_gene: TRBJ2-3
abundance: once
len: 16
v_gene: TRBV9

CDR3aa: CASSSRTNNEQFF
CDR3nt: TGTGCCAGCAGCTCCCGGACCAACAATGAGCAGTTCTTC
d_gene: -
j_gene: TRBJ2-1
abundance: -
len: 13
v_gene: TRBV13

CDR3aa: CASSLPGRDGYTF
CDR3nt: TGTGCCAGCAGTCTCCCCGGACGGGATGGCTACACCTTC
d_gene: -
j_gene: TRBJ1-2
abundance: -
len: 13
v_gene: TRBV28

CDR3aa: CASSASASSGANVLTF
CDR3nt: TGTGCCAGCAGCGCCTCCGCCAGCTCTGGGGCCAACGTCCTGACTTTC
d_gene: -
j_gene: TRBJ2-6
abundance: -
len: 16
v_gene: TRBV9

CDR3aa: CASSAGQGASYEQYF
CDR3nt: TGCGCCAGCAGCGCGGGACAGGGGGCGTCTTACGAGCAGTACTTC
d_gene: TRBD1
j_gene: TRBJ2-7
abundance: -
len: 15
v_gene: TRBV5-1

CDR3aa: CASSQERLLSGNTIYF
CDR3nt: TGCGCCAGCAGCCAAGAAAGACTGCTCTCTGGAAACACCATATATTTT
d_gene: -
j_gene: TRBJ1-3
abundance: -
len: 16
v_gene: TRBV4-1

CDR3aa: CASSQGTGRDEQYF
CDR3nt: TGTGCCAGCAGCCAAGGAACAGGGCGGGACGAGCAGTACTTC
d_gene: -
j_gene: TRBJ2-7
abundance: -
len: 14
v_gene: TRBV14

CDR3aa: CASSSEGRNTEAFF
CDR3nt: TGTGCCAGCAGTTCTGAAGGAAGAAACACTGAAGCTTTCTTT
d_gene: -
j_gene: TRBJ1-1
abundance: once
len: 14
v_gene: TRBV27

CDR3aa: CAISRTAETNNEQFF
CDR3nt: TGTGCCATCAGTCGGACAGCCGAAACCAACAATGAGCAGTTCTTC
d_gene: -
j_gene: TRBJ2-1
abundance: -
len: 15
v_gene: TRBV10-3

CDR3aa: CASSLEGDGNTIYF
CDR3nt: TGCGCCAGCAGTCTCGAGGGGGATGGAAACACCATATATTTT
d_gene: -
j_gene: TRBJ1-3
abundance: -
len: 14
v_gene: TRBV23-1

CDR3aa: CASSSRRMGSGEQYF
CDR3nt: TGTGCCAGCAGTTCCCGCAGGATGGGGTCGGGCGAGCAGTACTTC
d_gene: -
j_gene: TRBJ2-7
abundance: -
len: 15
v_gene: TRBV28

CDR3aa: CASTNGGRAFF
CDR3nt: TGTGCCAGCACCAACGGGGGGAGGGCTTTCTTT
d_gene: -
j_gene: TRBJ1-1
abundance: -
len: 11
v_gene: TRBV7-3

CDR3aa: CASSSGGGSSNEQFF
CDR3nt: TGTGCCAGCAGCTCAGGCGGGGGGTCGTCCAATGAGCAGTTCTTC
d_gene: TRBD2
j_gene: TRBJ2-1
abundance: -
len: 15
v_gene: TRBV7-3

CDR3aa: CASSSGQGTETQYF
CDR3nt: TGTGCCAGCAGTTCGGGACAGGGCACCGAGACCCAGTACTTC
d_gene: TRBD1
j_gene: TRBJ2-5
abundance: -
len: 14
v_gene: TRBV28

CDR3aa: CASRLTQGNPLHF
CDR3nt: TGTGCCAGCAGACTTACTCAGGGAAATCCCCTCCACTTT
d_gene: -
j_gene: TRBJ1-6
abundance: -
len: 13
v_gene: TRBV28

CDR3aa: CATSGSLGASEPTDTQYF
CDR3nt: TGTGCCACCAGCGGGAGCCTAGGAGCGAGCGAACCTACAGATACGCAGTATTTT
d_gene: -
j_gene: TRBJ2-3
abundance: -
len: 18
v_gene: TRBV15

CDR3aa: CASSHAGPPGNQPQHF
CDR3nt: TGTGCCAGCAGCCATGCCGGACCCCCTGGGAATCAGCCCCAGCATTTT
d_gene: -
j_gene: TRBJ1-5
abundance: -
len: 16
v_gene: TRBV3-1

CDR3aa: CASSQDSGGTGSYGYTF
CDR3nt: TGCGCCAGCAGCCAAGACTCTGGCGGGACAGGCTCTTATGGCTACACCTTC
d_gene: TRBD1
j_gene: TRBJ1-2
abundance: -
len: 17
v_gene: TRBV4-3

CDR3aa: CASSQGQRSGNTIYF
CDR3nt: TGCGCCAGCAGCCAGGGACAGCGCTCTGGAAACACCATATATTTT
d_gene: TRBD1
j_gene: TRBJ1-3
abundance: -
len: 15
v_gene: TRBV7-8

CDR3aa: CSARDAGTYEQYF
CDR3nt: TGCAGTGCTAGAGATGCAGGGACCTACGAGCAGTACTTC
d_gene: -
j_gene: TRBJ2-7
abundance: -
len: 13
v_gene: TRBV20-1

CDR3aa: CAISKGTDLQETQYF
CDR3nt: TGTGCCATCTCTAAAGGGACAGACTTACAAGAGACCCAGTACTTC
d_gene: TRBD1
j_gene: TRBJ2-5
abundance: -
len: 15
v_gene: TRBV10-3

CDR3aa: CSVESQNRNYGYTF
CDR3nt: TGCAGCGTTGAATCCCAGAACCGGAACTATGGCTACACCTTC
d_gene: -
j_gene: TRBJ1-2
abundance: -
len: 14
v_gene: TRBV29-1

CDR3aa: CASSMGQLFF
CDR3nt: TGTGCCAGTAGTATGGGACAGTTGTTCTTC
d_gene: TRBD1
j_gene: TRBJ2-1
abundance: -
len: 10
v_gene: TRBV19

CDR3aa: CASSWTSAHEQYF
CDR3nt: TGTGCCAGCAGTTGGACTAGCGCCCACGAGCAGTACTTC
d_gene: TRBD2
j_gene: TRBJ2-7
abundance: -
len: 13
v_gene: TRBV27

CDR3aa: CASSIPELEAFF
CDR3nt: TGTGCCAGTAGTATCCCCGAGCTTGAAGCTTTCTTT
d_gene: -
j_gene: TRBJ1-1
abundance: -
len: 12
v_gene: TRBV19

CDR3aa: CASRNLFPSDYEQYF
CDR3nt: TGTGCCAGCAGAAACCTTTTCCCCTCAGACTACGAGCAGTACTTC
d_gene: -
j_gene: TRBJ2-7
abundance: -
len: 15
v_gene: TRBV6-5

CDR3aa: CASSQSRTVTNYGYTF
CDR3nt: TGCGCCAGCAGCCAGTCCCGGACAGTCACTAACTATGGCTACACCTTC
d_gene: -
j_gene: TRBJ1-2
abundance: -
len: 16
v_gene: TRBV4-3

CDR3aa: CASSRQGATEAFF
CDR3nt: TGTGCCAGCAGCCGACAGGGGGCCACTGAAGCTTTCTTT
d_gene: TRBD1
j_gene: TRBJ1-1
abundance: few
len: 13
v_gene: TRBV4-2

CDR3aa: CASSAGGGPYEQYF
CDR3nt: TGTGCCAGCAGCGCCGGGGGGGGCCCTTACGAGCAGTACTTC
d_gene: TRBD2
j_gene: TRBJ2-7
abundance: once
len: 14
v_gene: TRBV7-9

CDR3aa: CASSFLVETQYF
CDR3nt: TGTGCCAGCAGCTTCCTAGTGGAGACCCAGTACTTC
d_gene: -
j_gene: TRBJ2-5
abundance: -
len: 12
v_gene: TRBV7-9

CDR3aa: CASSFEGGRYEQYF
CDR3nt: TGCGCCAGCAGCTTCGAGGGCGGAAGGTACGAGCAGTACTTC
d_gene: -
j_gene: TRBJ2-7
abundance: once
len: 14
v_gene: TRBV5-1

CDR3aa: CASSLDRGVARRQYF
CDR3nt: TGCGCCAGCAGCTTGGATCGGGGGGTGGCACGCCGGCAGTACTTC
d_gene: TRBD2
j_gene: TRBJ2-7
abundance: -
len: 15
v_gene: TRBV5-1

CDR3aa: CASSPDRSHYEQYF
CDR3nt: TGTGCCAGCTCACCGGACAGGAGTCATTACGAGCAGTACTTC
d_gene: TRBD1
j_gene: TRBJ2-7
abundance: once
len: 14
v_gene: TRBV18

CDR3aa: CASSYFIWDRGNQPQHF
CDR3nt: TGTGCCAGCAGCTACTTTATCTGGGACCGGGGCAATCAGCCCCAGCATTTT
d_gene: -
j_gene: TRBJ1-5
abundance: -
len: 17
v_gene: TRBV7-3

CDR3aa: CASSLVRRDEQFF
CDR3nt: TGTGCCAGCAGCTTAGTACGTCGGGATGAGCAGTTCTTC
d_gene: -
j_gene: TRBJ2-1
abundance: few
len: 13
v_gene: TRBV7-6

CDR3aa: CASSSGQGLTDTQYF
CDR3nt: TGTGCCAGCAGTTCGGGACAGGGGCTCACAGATACGCAGTATTTT
d_gene: TRBD1
j_gene: TRBJ2-3
abundance: -
len: 15
v_gene: TRBV6-5

CDR3aa: CSVEVTGSKNIQYF
CDR3nt: TGCAGCGTGGAAGTGACAGGGTCCAAAAACATTCAGTACTTC
d_gene: TRBD1
j_gene: TRBJ2-4
abundance: -
len: 14
v_gene: TRBV29-1

CDR3aa: CAWVPLDRDYEQYF
CDR3nt: TGTGCCTGGGTCCCTTTGGACAGGGACTACGAGCAGTACTTC
d_gene: TRBD1
j_gene: TRBJ2-7
abundance: -
len: 14
v_gene: TRBV30

CDR3aa: CASIGAHTEAFF
CDR3nt: TGTGCCAGTATAGGGGCCCACACTGAAGCTTTCTTT
d_gene: -
j_gene: TRBJ1-1
abundance: -
len: 12
v_gene: TRBV19

CDR3aa: CASSPLGQAGVETQYF
CDR3nt: TGTGCCAGCAGCCCCCTGGGGCAGGCGGGTGTTGAGACCCAGTACTTC
d_gene: -
j_gene: TRBJ2-5
abundance: -
len: 16
v_gene: TRBV7-9

CDR3aa: CSVDGVAGFEDTQYF
CDR3nt: TGCAGCGTTGATGGGGTAGCGGGGTTCGAGGATACGCAGTATTTT
d_gene: TRBD2
j_gene: TRBJ2-3
abundance: -
len: 15
v_gene: TRBV29-1

CDR3aa: CASSSPPGSGANVLTF
CDR3nt: TGTGCCAGCAGCTCCCCCCCGGGCTCTGGGGCCAACGTCCTGACTTTC
d_gene: -
j_gene: TRBJ2-6
abundance: -
len: 16
v_gene: TRBV7-9

CDR3aa: CASRGRPTGELFF
CDR3nt: TGTGCCAGCCGGGGCAGACCCACCGGGGAGCTGTTTTTT
d_gene: -
j_gene: TRBJ2-2
abundance: once
len: 13
v_gene: TRBV28

CDR3aa: CASSGGAGANVLTF
CDR3nt: TGTGCCAGCAGCGGAGGGGCTGGGGCCAACGTCCTGACTTTC
d_gene: -
j_gene: TRBJ2-6
abundance: -
len: 14
v_gene: TRBV7-3

CDR3aa: CASSYQVNTEAFF
CDR3nt: TGTGCCAGCAGCTATCAGGTGAACACTGAAGCTTTCTTT
d_gene: -
j_gene: TRBJ1-1
abundance: -
len: 13
v_gene: TRBV7-9

CDR3aa: CASSDGQQETQYF
CDR3nt: TGTGCCAGCAGTGACGGACAGCAAGAGACCCAGTACTTC
d_gene: -
j_gene: TRBJ2-5
abundance: -
len: 13
v_gene: TRBV3-1